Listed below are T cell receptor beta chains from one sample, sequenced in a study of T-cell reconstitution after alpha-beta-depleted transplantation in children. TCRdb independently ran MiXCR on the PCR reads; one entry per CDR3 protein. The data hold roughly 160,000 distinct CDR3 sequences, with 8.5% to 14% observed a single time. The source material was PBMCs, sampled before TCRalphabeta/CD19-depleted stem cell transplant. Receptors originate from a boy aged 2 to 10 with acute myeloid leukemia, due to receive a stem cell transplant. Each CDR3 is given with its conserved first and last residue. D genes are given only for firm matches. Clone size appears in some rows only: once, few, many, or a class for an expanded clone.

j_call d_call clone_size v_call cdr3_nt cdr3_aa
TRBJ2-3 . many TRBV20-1 TGCAGTGCTAGAGATGGTACGGTCACAGATACGCAGTATTTT CSARDGTVTDTQYF
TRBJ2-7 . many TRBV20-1 TGCAGTGCCACAACCAGCGGAAGCCCCTACGAGCAGTACTTC CSATTSGSPYEQYF
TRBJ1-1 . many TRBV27 TGTGCCAGCAGTTTTAGTGGACGGCTTGGCACTGAAGCTTTCTTT CASSFSGRLGTEAFF
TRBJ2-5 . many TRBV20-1 TGCAGTGCCTCCCGAGCGGGCTGGTACCAAGAGACCCAGTACTTC CSASRAGWYQETQYF
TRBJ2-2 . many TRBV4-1 TGCGCCAGCAGCGCCACCGGGGAGCTGTTTTTT CASSATGELFF
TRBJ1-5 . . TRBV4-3 TGCGCCAGCAGCCGAGACAATACCCGGGATCAGCCCCAGCATTTT CASSRDNTRDQPQHF
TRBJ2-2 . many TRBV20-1 TGCAGTGCTAGAGAGCCGGGCACCGGGGAGCTGTTTTTT CSAREPGTGELFF
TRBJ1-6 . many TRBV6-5 TGTGCCAGCAGATACGGGGCCGGGCGGAAACGATCACCCCTCCACTTT CASRYGAGRKRSPLHF
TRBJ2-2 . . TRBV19 TGTGCCAGTAGTATGGCTGGCGGGGAGCTGTTTTTT CASSMAGGELFF
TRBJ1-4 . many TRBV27 TGTGCCAGCAGTTTTATAGTGGGGGCCCTCTTCGGAAAACTGTTTTTT CASSFIVGALFGKLFF
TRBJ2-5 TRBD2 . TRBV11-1 TGTGCCAGCAGCGCTAGCGGGACCTCTTTTGGGGAGACCCAGTACTTC CASSASGTSFGETQYF
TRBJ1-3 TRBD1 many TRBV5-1 TGCGCCAGCAGCTCGGGGGACAGGGCCTCTGGAAACACCATATATTTT CASSSGDRASGNTIYF
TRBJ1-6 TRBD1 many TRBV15 TGTGCCACCAGCACAGCGGGGACAGGGAGGTCACCCCTCCACTTT CATSTAGTGRSPLHF
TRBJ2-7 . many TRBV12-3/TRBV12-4 TGTGCCAGCAGTTTATTCGGGGAGGTCGAGCAGTACTTC CASSLFGEVEQYF
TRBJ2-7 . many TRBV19 TGTGCCAGTAGTATATTTTCCGGCTACGAGCAGTACTTC CASSIFSGYEQYF
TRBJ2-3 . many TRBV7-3 TGTGCCAGCAGCCGCACCCCTGGGGGTCGAGATACGCAGTATTTT CASSRTPGGRDTQYF
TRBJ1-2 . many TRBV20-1 TGCAGTGCTAGCTTAAGTAACTATGGCTACACCTTC CSASLSNYGYTF
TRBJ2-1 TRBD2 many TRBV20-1 TGCAGTGCTGCAAGCGGGAGCAGGGATGAGCAGTTCTTC CSAASGSRDEQFF
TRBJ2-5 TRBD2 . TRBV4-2 TGTGCCAGCAGCCAAGATCTAGCGGGGGGCCTCGAGACCCAGTACTTC CASSQDLAGGLETQYF
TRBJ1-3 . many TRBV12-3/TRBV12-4 TGTGCCAGCACTCCGGTAGCTGGAAACACCATATATTTT CASTPVAGNTIYF
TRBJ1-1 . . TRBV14 TGTGCCAGCAGCCCTAGGGCTTTCACTGAAGCTTTCTTT CASSPRAFTEAFF
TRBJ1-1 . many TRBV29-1 TGCAGCGCCCAGAACACTGAAGCTTTCTTT CSAQNTEAFF
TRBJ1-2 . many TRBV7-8 TGTGCCAGCAGCTTTCGACAGTTGGGCTACACCTTC CASSFRQLGYTF
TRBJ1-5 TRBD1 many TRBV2 TGTGCCAGCAGTGAAGAGGGGGCTATGGGGAGCAATCAGCCCCAGCATTTT CASSEEGAMGSNQPQHF
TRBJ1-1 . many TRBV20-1 TGCAGTGCCCGAGTCGGAGTGAACACTGAAGCTTTCTTT CSARVGVNTEAFF
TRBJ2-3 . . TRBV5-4 TGTGCCAGCAGCTTGGGTAGCGGTTGGAAAGATACGCAGTATTTT CASSLGSGWKDTQYF
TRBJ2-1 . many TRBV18 TGTGCCAGCTCACCCCAGGCGTCGTACAATGAGCAGTTCTTC CASSPQASYNEQFF
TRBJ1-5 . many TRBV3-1 TGTGCCAGCAGCCAAGTGCTGGGGACCCAGCCCCAGCATTTT CASSQVLGTQPQHF
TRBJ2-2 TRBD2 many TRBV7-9 TGTGCCAGCAGCTTATCCAGGACTAGGTCCGGCGGGGAGCTGTTTTTT CASSLSRTRSGGELFF
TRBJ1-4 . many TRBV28 TGTGCCAGCAGTTTCGGAGGGGTTGAAAAACTGTTTTTT CASSFGGVEKLFF
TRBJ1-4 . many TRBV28 TGTGCCAGCAGAAGACAGCTTTCAACTAATGAAAAACTGTTTTTT CASRRQLSTNEKLFF
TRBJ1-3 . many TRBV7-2 TGTGCCAGCAGCTTGGCCGACCTCTCTGGAAACACCATATATTTT CASSLADLSGNTIYF
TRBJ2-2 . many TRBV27 TGTCCCCAAGTTTGGGGGTTAGCGGTCCCCACCGGGGAGCTGTTTTTT CPQVWGLAVPTGELFF
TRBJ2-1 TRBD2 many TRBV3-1 TGTGCCAGCAGCCCCGGGACTAGCAATGAGCAGTTCTTC CASSPGTSNEQFF
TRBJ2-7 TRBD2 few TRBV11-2 TGTGCCAGCGGCCGTCCCGGGACTAACTCCTACGAGCAGTACTTC CASGRPGTNSYEQYF
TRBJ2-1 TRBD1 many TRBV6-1 TGTGCCAGCAGTACAGGGGGCTCCTACAATGAGCAGTTCTTC CASSTGGSYNEQFF
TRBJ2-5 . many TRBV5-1 TGCGCCAGCAGCTTAGGAATTATGGAGACCCAGTACTTC CASSLGIMETQYF
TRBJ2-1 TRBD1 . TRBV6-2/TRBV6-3 TGTGCCAGCAGTTGGGACAGCCTGATTACAAGCCAGCCTGATTACAATGAGCAGTTCTTC CASSWDSLITSQPDYNEQFF
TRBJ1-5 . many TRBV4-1 TGCGCCAGCAGCCAAAGTCCTGGGGGGCAGCCCCAGCATTTT CASSQSPGGQPQHF
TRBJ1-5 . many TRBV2 TGTGCCAGCACCAGACGGGACAAAAGCAATCAGCCCCAGCATTTT CASTRRDKSNQPQHF
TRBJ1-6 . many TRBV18 TGTGCCAGCTCACCCACCGACAGGAGCTCCTATAATTCACCCCTCCACTTT CASSPTDRSSYNSPLHF
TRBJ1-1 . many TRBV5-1 TGCGCCAGCAGTATACCCCCCGCGGGGCCCGAACGGCCGGGGACTGAAGCTTTCTTT CASSIPPAGPERPGTEAFF
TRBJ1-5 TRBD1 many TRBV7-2 TGTGCCAGCAGCTTTGGCACAGGGGGGTCCCAGCATTTT CASSFGTGGSQHF
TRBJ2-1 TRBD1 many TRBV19 TGTGCCAGTACAGGGGGCTCCTACAATGAGCAGTTCTTC CASTGGSYNEQFF
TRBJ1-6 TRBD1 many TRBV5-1 TGCGCCAGCAGCTTGGTCGGGACAGGGGAATCACCCCTCCACTTT CASSLVGTGESPLHF
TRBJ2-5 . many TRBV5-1 TGCGCCAGCAGCCGTTGGGTAAACCAAGAGACCCAGTACTTC CASSRWVNQETQYF
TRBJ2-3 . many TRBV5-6 TGTGCCAGCAGCTTGGAGCAGGGGCCAGATACGCAGTATTTT CASSLEQGPDTQYF
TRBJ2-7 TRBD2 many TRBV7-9 TGTGCCATCCCGGGGGGCTACGAGCAGTACTTC CAIPGGYEQYF
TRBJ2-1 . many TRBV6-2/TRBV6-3 TGTGCCAGCAGCAGAAACGAGAACAATGAGCAGTTCTTC CASSRNENNEQFF
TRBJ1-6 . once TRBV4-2 TGTGCCAGGGGCTTGGGGCTCCGGAGCTCCTATAATTCACCCCTCCACTTT CARGLGLRSSYNSPLHF
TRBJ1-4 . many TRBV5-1 TGCGCCAGCAGCTTGGCCGACCGAGCGGGGACTAATGAAAAACTGTTTTTT CASSLADRAGTNEKLFF
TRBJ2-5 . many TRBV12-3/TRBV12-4 TGTGCCAGCAGCCCGCCTCGGGTTGAACAAGAGACCCAGTACTTC CASSPPRVEQETQYF
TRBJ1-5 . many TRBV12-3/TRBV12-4 TGTGCCAGCAGTTTCCACCTCGGCAATCAGCCCCAGCATTTT CASSFHLGNQPQHF
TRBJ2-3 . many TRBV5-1 TGCGCCACCTCCGTGGAGGAGTCGATCGGAGATACGCAGTATTTT CATSVEESIGDTQYF
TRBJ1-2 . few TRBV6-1 TGTGCCAGCAGTGAATATTGGGATACTAACTATGGCTACACCTTC CASSEYWDTNYGYTF